This TCR beta chain was sequenced for a study of cytomegalovirus exposure and HLA in healthy donors. Study-wide results and caveats: The authors listed about 170 TCR beta chains as cytomegalovirus-associated.

Primers included in the PCR were 60 Vbeta and 13 Jbeta primers. Generated by immunoSEQ multiplex PCR, the TCRdb table keeps only in-frame clones and is missing some. The top ten hold under 4.5% of the sample, which has about 140,000 clones, 70% to 80% seen once. This clone came up once. Its matching antigen is unknown. V was clipped by 5 bases and J by 6 bases; unmatched bases: 4. Germline V CDR1 and CDR2: PRHDT, FYEKMQ (reference sequence). The CDR3 loop spans 13 amino acids. This TCR was sampled from a man between 18 and 35 years old in good health and CMV-seronegative. The rearrangement uses TRBV13 and TRBJ2-1; 7 nucleotides match TRBD2. Sample: PBMCs. CDR3 nucleotide sequence: TGTGCCAGCAGCCCCTGGGGGGGCAATGAGCAGTTCTTC. Translation gives CASSPWGGNEQFF.